A single sample gave rise to the 14 T cell receptor beta chains below, sequenced in a study of blood T cell repertoires in COVID-19. Clones were sequenced by immunoSEQ multiplex PCR, and TCRdb holds only the in-frame ones, with some missing. The profile shows some 180,000 clones, roughly 78% of them singletons. Source material: peripheral blood. Receptor source: a woman aged 80 or over with active or convalescent COVID-19.

This chain links TRBV7-9 with TRBJ1-6; TRBD1 matches 9 bases. The J segment lost 7 bases and the V segment lost 5 bases, leaving 9 bases of the junction unmatched. CDR3 size: 16 residues. Germline-derived CDR1 and CDR2 are SEHNR and FQNEAQ (reference sequence). The CDR3 is CASSVTGGHWNSPLHF. In DNA form, the CDR3 reads TGTGCCAGCAGCGTTACAGGGGGCCATTGGAATTCACCCCTCCACTTT.

V usage is TRBV28 and J usage is TRBJ2-7, with 10 positions matching TRBD1. Per the germline V gene, CDR1 is MDHEN and CDR2 is SYDVKM. The CDR3 loop spans 14 amino acids. J lost 4 bases, V lost 5 bases, and 5 bases had no gene match. CDR3 sequence (DNA): TGTGCCAGCAGTGGGACAGGGGACCGTTACGAGCAGTACTTC. Its translation: CASSGTGDRYEQYF.

This chain joins TRBV28 and TRBJ2-5, with a possible D match to TRBD1 (6 bases). V gave up 5 bases and J gave up 5 bases, with 15 bases separating them. CDR3 length equals 14 residues. CDR1 MDHEN and CDR2 SYDVKM come from the germline V gene. CDR3 region: CASSAYRARETQYF. CDR3 sequence (DNA): TGTGCCAGCAGTGCCTACAGGGCCCGGGAGACCCAGTACTTC.

The rearrangement joins TRBV5-4 to TRBJ2-3; D perhaps matches TRBD2 (5 bases). CDR1 and CDR2 from the germline V gene are SGHNT and YYREEE (reference sequence). The V and J ends lost 4 bases and 0 bases respectively, with 15 bases between them. The CDR3 runs 16 residues. The CDR3 here is CASSPKERSSTDTQYF. The DNA of the CDR3 is TGTGCCAGCAGCCCTAAGGAGCGGTCTAGCACAGATACGCAGTATTTT.

The chain has TRBV19 and TRBJ2-2, with 7 bases identical to TRBD1. This CDR3 is 12 amino acids long. In germline, CDR1 is LNHDA, CDR2 SQIVND (reference sequence). Trimming cost V 10 bases and J 7 bases; bases outside gene matches: 6. This CDR3 reads CATGTAGGELFF. CDR3 coding DNA: TGTGCCACGGGGACAGCCGGCGGGGAGCTGTTTTTT.

J is TRBJ1-6 and V is TRBV28, with D uncertain. CDR1 is MDHEN, CDR2 SYDVKM, per germline. V was trimmed by 2 bases and J by 0 bases, leaving 8 bases between them. This CDR3 spans 16 amino acids. CDR3 amino acids: CASSLVEGSYNSPLHF. CDR3 DNA: TGTGCCAGCAGTTTAGTCGAGGGCTCCTATAATTCACCCCTCCACTTT.

This clone has just a few counts. The rearrangement joins TRBV19 to TRBJ2-3; D not resolved. The CDR3 is 15 amino acids. Germline V gives CDR1 LNHDA, CDR2 SQIVND (reference sequence). The V and J ends lost 10 bases and 2 bases respectively, with 19 bases between them. CDR3 protein: CATKAVGYFTDTQYF. The CDR3 bases are TGTGCCACGAAGGCGGTCGGATATTTCACAGATACGCAGTATTTT. Using reference TRBV19 and TRBJ2-3 for the parts outside the CDR3, the full variable domain is DGGITQSPKYLFRKEGQNVTLSCEQNLNHDAMYWYRQDPGQGLRLIYYSQIVNDFQKGDIAEGYSVSREKKESFPLTVTSAQKNPTAFYLCATKAVGYFTDTQYFGPGTRLTVL.

The CDR3 DNA sequence: TGTGCCAGCATCACCGGGGGGGGCTTAAACACCGGGGAGCTGTTTTTT. Translated: CASITGGGLNTGELFF. The chain recombines TRBV7-8 with TRBJ2-2; TRBD2 matches at 8 bases. Germline V gives CDR1 SGHVS, CDR2 FQNEAQ. V lost 7 bases to trimming and J lost 2 bases; unmatched junction nucleotides: 9. The CDR3 is 16 amino acids.

This clone was counted once. The J gene is TRBJ1-2, the V gene TRBV29-1; 11 bases are shared with TRBD1. Per germline, CDR1 SQVTM and CDR2 ANQGSEA. The ends lost 4 bases at V and 4 bases at J; junction bases unmatched: 5. The CDR3 has 14 amino acids. The CDR3, as DNA: TGCAGCGTTGGGACAGGGGGCTCGGGCTATGGCTACACCTTC. Its protein is CSVGTGGSGYGYTF.

The chain links TRBV5-4 to TRBJ1-6; TRBD1 might be the D (5 bases). Trimming stripped 6 bases from V and 3 bases from J, with 13 bases between. The CDR3 totals 15 residues. The V gene's germline CDR1 is SGHNT and CDR2 YYREEE (reference sequence). The CDR3 protein is CASTSRTNYNSPLHF. In DNA, the CDR3 is TGTGCCAGCACCTCGAGGACAAACTATAATTCACCCCTCCACTTT.

This clone was seen once. The V call is TRBV3-1 (or the pseudogene TRBV3-2), the J call TRBJ2-2; D is ambiguous. Looked up from germline, CDR1 is LGHDT and CDR2 is YNNKEL (reference sequence). This CDR3 is built from 14 residues. The germline V and J ends were trimmed by 0 bases and 5 bases, with 7 bases remaining between them. The CDR3 sequence: CASSQDLRTGELFF. The CDR3 bases are TGTGCCAGCAGCCAAGATCTTAGAACCGGGGAGCTGTTTTTT.

The rearrangement links TRBV6-2 or TRBV6-3 to TRBJ1-1; TRBD1 matches at 8 bases. Losses at the gene ends were 6 bases for V and 10 bases for J; bases not matched to a gene: 7. This CDR3 comprises 12 residues. CDR1 is MNHEY, CDR2 SVGEGT, per germline. The CDR3 DNA sequence: TGTGCCAGCAGCACAGGGGGATGGGGAGCTTTCTTT. Its protein is CASSTGGWGAFF.

The chain recombines TRBV7-8 with TRBJ1-1; TRBD1 matches at 7 bases. Losses at the gene ends were 5 bases for V and 4 bases for J; bases not matched to a gene: 10. Germline assignment: CDR1 SGHVS and CDR2 FQNEAQ. This CDR3 has 15 amino acids. The CDR3 DNA reads as TGTGCCAGCAGCCTAAGTCCAGGGGGGAGCACTGAAGCTTTCTTT. Protein sequence: CASSLSPGGSTEAFF.

This clone showed up just a few times. The chain combines TRBV13 with TRBJ2-5; TRBD1 agrees at 7 bases. CDR3 length equals 15 residues. The ends lost 5 bases at V and 4 bases at J; junction bases unmatched: 10. Looked up from germline, CDR1 is PRHDT and CDR2 is FYEKMQ (reference sequence). CDR3 coding DNA: TGTGCCAGCAGCACGCGGCGGACAGGCCCAGAGACCCAGTACTTC. Protein: CASSTRRTGPETQYF.